What follows is one TCR beta chain and its context. What it binds is not known. This sample is drawn from a study of cytomegalovirus exposure and HLA in healthy donors. The PCR was carried out with 60 Vbeta primers and 13 Jbeta primers. The assay was immunoSEQ multiplex PCR, and TCRdb's table has in-frame clones only and misses some. The sample shows around 170,000 clones, about four fifths of them seen only once. Germline lookup yields CDR1 KGHSH and CDR2 LQKENI. The V end lost 0 bases, the J end lost 4 bases, and 8 bases lay between the germline ends. The CDR3 length is 14 residues. Points from the study as a whole: Among CMV-associated TCR beta chains, most appeared HLA-restricted in a later analysis. A later analysis linked a missense variant in DCLRE1C to the trimming of TCR beta V and J genes.

Specimen: PBMCs. V and J are TRBV18 and TRBJ2-3, with D possibly being TRBD1 (5 bases). The TCR was taken from a woman aged 25 to 45 in good health and CMV-seronegative. The CDR3 bases are TGTGCCAGCTCACCACCGGCCAGGGCAGATACGCAGTATTTT. Translation gives CASSPPARADTQYF.